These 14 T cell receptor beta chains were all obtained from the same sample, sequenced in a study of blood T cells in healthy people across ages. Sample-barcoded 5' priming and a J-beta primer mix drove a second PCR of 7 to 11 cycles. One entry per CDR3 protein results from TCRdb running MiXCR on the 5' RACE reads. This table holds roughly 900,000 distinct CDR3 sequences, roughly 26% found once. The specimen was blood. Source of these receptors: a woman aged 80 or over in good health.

The chain's CDR3 is CASSLYIAPGTASATGELFF. The CDR3 bases are TGTGCCAGCAGCTTATACATCGCACCCGGGACAGCCTCGGCCACCGGGGAGCTGTTTTTT. V is TRBV5-6 and J is TRBJ2-2, with 7 bases that match TRBD1. V shed 2 bases, J shed 4 bases, and the junction held 20 bases outside the gene matches. CDR3 length equals 20 residues. Germline CDR1 reads SGHDT; CDR2 reads YYEEEE.

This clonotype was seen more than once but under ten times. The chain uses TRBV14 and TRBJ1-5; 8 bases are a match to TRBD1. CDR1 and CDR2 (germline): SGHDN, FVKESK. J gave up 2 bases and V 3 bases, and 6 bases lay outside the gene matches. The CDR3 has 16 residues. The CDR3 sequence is CASSHCPGQGNQPQHF. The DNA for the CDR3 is TGTGCCAGCAGCCATTGCCCGGGACAGGGCAATCAGCCCCAGCATTTT.

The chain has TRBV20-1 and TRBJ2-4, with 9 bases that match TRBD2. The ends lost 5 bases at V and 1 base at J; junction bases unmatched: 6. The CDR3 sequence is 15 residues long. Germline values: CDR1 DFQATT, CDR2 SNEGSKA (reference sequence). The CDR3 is CSAAGGPYAKNIQYF. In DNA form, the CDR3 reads TGCAGTGCTGCGGGGGGGCCCTACGCCAAAAACATTCAGTACTTC.

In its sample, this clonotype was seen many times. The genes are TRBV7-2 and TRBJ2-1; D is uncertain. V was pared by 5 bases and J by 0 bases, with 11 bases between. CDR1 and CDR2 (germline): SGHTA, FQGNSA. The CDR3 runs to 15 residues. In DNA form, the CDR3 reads TGTGCCAGCAGCCCTCAGGCCGTCTCCTACAATGAGCAGTTCTTC. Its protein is CASSPQAVSYNEQFF.

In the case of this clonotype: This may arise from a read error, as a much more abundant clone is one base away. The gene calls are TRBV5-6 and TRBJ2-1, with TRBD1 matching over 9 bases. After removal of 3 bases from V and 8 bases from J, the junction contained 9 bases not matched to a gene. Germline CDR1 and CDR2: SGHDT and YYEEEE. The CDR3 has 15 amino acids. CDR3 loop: CASSYRDRVNDEQFF. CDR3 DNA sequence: TGTGCCAGCAGCTACCGGGACAGGGTCAACGATGAGCAGTTCTTC.

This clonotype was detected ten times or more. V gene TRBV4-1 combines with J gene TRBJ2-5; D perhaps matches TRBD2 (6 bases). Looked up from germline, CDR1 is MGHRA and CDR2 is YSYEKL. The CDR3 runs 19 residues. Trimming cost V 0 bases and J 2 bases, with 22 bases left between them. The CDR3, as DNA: TGCGCCAGCAGCCAAGAGAGAATCGCGAACGGGGGATCTCAAGAGACCCAGTACTTC. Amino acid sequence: CASSQERIANGGSQETQYF.

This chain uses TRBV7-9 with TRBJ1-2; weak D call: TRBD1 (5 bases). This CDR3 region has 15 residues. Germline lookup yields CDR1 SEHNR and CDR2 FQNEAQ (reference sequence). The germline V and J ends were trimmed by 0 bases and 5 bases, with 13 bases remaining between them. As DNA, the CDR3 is TGTGCCAGCAGCTTAGCAGGGAAGACAGTGTATGGCTACACCTTC. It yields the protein CASSLAGKTVYGYTF.

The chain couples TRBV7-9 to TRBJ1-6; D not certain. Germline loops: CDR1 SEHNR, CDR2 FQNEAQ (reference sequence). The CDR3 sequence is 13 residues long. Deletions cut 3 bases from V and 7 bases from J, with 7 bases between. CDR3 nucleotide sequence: TGTGCCAGCAGCTTCCAGGAGAATTCACCCCTCCACTTT. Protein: CASSFQENSPLHF. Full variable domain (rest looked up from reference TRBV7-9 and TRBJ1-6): DTGVSQNPRHKITKRGQNVTFRCDPISEHNRLYWYRQTLGQGPEFLTYFQNEAQLEKSRLLSDRFSAERPKGSFSTLEIQRTEQGDSAMYLCASSFQENSPLHFGNGTRLTVT.

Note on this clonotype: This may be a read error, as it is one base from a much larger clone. In nucleotides, the CDR3 is TGTGCCAGCAGCCGCGGGACAGGGGCCTCTACTAACTATGGCTACACCTTC. It codes for CASSRGTGASTNYGYTF. J is TRBJ1-2 and V is TRBV3-1, with 10 bases identical to TRBD1. This CDR3 contains 17 residues. V trimming: 4 bases; J trimming: 0 bases; junction bases outside the gene matches: 8. In germline, CDR1 is LGHDT, CDR2 YNNKEL (reference sequence).

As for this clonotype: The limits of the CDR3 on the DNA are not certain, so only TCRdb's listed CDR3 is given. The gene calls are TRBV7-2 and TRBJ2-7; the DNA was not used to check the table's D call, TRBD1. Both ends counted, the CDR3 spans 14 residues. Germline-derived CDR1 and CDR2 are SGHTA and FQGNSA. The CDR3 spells CASSFGQGTETRYF.

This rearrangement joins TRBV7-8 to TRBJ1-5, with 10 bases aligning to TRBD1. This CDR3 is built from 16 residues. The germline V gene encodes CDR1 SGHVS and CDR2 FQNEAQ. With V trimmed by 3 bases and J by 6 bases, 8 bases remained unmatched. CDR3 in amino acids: CASSFATGQGVQPQHF. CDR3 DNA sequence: TGTGCCAGCAGCTTTGCCACCGGACAGGGGGTTCAGCCCCAGCATTTT.

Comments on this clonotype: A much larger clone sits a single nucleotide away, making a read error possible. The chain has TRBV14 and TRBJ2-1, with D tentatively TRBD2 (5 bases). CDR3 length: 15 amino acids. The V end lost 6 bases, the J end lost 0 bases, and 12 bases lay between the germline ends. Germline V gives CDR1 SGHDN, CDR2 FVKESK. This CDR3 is CASSPRGISYNEQFF. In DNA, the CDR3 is TGTGCCAGCAGTCCAAGAGGGATCTCCTACAATGAGCAGTTCTTC.

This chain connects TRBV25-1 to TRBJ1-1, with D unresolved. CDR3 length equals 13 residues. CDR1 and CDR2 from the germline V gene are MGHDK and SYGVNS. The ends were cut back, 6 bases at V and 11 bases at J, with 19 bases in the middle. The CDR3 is CASREAGRQRAFF. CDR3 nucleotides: TGTGCCAGCAGGGAAGCCGGGAGGCAAAGGGCTTTCTTT.

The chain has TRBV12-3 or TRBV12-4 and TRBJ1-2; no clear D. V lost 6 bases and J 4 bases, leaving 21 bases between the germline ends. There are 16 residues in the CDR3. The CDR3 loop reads CASSPETRNPIYGYTF. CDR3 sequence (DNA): TGTGCCAGCAGCCCTGAGACGCGGAACCCCATCTATGGCTACACCTTC.